This record concerns one TCR beta chain sequence. Its antigen is undetermined. This specimen comes from a study of CD8+CD57+ T cells in acquired aplastic anemia. Study overall: Each DNA sample taken from sorted CD4+ and CD8+ cells came to 3.2 ug on average. Healthy donors averaged around 10 million reads for CD4+ cells.

Germline V CDR1 and CDR2: GTSNPN, SVGIG (reference sequence). V lost 6 bases and J lost 1, with 6 bases in between. There are 11 residues in the CDR3. The template used for profiling TCR beta VDJ and CDR3 was genomic DNA. TCRdb re-called the reads with MiXCR, one entry per CDR3 protein. The top ten clones hold 1.1% of a sample with some 220,000 distinct CDR3 sequences, around 32% of them seen once. Study-level results: There were fewer than 35 CD8+ CDR3 sequences that occurred in both patients and controls. Patients and healthy controls showed no significant CD8+ Simpson's diversity difference.

The rearrangement uses TRBV30 and TRBJ2-5, with D uncertain. This receptor was taken from a human donor in good health, serving as a control. The sequenced material came from sorted CD4+, CD8+, or CD8+CD57+ T cells (not recorded which) from PBMCs. This CDR3 reads CACYSQETQYF. DNA for the CDR3: TGTGCCTGTTACAGCCAAGAGACCCAGTACTTC. Drawing the rest from reference TRBV30 and TRBJ2-5, the complete variable domain is SQTIHQWPATLVQPVGSPLSLECTVEGTSNPNLYWYRQAAGRGLQLLFYSVGIGQISSEVPQNLSASRPQDRQFILSSKKLLLSDSGFYLCACYSQETQYFGPGTRLLVL.